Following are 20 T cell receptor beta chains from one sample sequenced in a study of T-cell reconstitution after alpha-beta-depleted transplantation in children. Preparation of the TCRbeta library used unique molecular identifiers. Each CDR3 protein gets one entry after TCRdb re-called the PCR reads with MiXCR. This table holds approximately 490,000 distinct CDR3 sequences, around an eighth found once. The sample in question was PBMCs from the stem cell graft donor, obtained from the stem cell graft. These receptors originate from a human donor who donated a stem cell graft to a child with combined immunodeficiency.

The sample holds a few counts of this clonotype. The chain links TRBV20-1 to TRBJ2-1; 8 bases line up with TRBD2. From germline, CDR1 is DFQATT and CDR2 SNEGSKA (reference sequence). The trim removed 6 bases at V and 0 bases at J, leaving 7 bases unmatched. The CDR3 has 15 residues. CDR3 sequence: CSARGARYSYNEQFF. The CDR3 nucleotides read TGCAGTGCGCGGGGGGCCCGCTACTCCTACAATGAGCAGTTCTTC.

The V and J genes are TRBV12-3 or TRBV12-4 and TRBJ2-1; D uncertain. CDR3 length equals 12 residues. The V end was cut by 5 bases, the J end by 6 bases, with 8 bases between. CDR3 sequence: CASSPWANEQFF. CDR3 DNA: TGTGCCAGCAGTCCGTGGGCCAATGAGCAGTTCTTC.

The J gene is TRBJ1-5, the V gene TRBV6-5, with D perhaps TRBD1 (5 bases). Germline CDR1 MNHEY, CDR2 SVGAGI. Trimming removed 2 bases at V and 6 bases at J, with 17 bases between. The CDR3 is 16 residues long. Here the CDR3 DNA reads TGTGCCAGCAGTTACGCGGACATGCCTGGGGGTCAGCCCCAGCATTTT. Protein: CASSYADMPGGQPQHF.

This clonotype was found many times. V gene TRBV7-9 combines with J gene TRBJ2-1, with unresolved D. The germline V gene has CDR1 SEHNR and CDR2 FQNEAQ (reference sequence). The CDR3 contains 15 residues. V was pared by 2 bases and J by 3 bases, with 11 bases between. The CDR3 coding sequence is TGTGCCAGCAGCTTACTAGAGACGGACTACAATGAGCAGTTCTTC. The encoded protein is CASSLLETDYNEQFF.

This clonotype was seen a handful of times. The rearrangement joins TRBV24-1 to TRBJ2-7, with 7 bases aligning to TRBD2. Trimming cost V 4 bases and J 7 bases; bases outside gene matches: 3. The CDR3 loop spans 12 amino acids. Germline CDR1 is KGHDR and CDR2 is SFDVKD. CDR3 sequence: CATSDGGSEQYF. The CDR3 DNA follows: TGTGCCACCAGTGACGGGGGGAGTGAGCAGTACTTC.

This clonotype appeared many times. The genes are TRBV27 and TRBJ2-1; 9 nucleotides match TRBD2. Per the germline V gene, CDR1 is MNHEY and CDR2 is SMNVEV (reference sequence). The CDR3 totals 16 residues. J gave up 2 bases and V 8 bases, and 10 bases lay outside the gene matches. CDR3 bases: TGTGCCAGCCTCGACAAACTAGCGGGTCCCTACAATGAGCAGTTCTTC. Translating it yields CASLDKLAGPYNEQFF.

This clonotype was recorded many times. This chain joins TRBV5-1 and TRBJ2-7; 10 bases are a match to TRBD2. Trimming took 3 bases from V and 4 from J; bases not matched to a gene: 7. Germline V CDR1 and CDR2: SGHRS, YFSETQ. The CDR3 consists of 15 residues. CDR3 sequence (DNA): TGCGCCAGCAGCTCCTCAGCGGGGGGGCAGTACGAGCAGTACTTC. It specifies CASSSSAGGQYEQYF.

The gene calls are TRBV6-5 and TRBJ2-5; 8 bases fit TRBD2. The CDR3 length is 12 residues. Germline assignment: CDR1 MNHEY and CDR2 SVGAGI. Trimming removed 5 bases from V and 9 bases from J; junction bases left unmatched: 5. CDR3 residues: CASSPGRGAQYF. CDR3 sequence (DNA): TGTGCCAGCAGTCCCGGGAGGGGGGCCCAGTACTTC.

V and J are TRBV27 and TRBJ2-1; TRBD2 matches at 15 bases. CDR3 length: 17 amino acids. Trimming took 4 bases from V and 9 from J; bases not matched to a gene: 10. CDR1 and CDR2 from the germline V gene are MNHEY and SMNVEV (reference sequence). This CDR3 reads CASSSPRTSGRDGEQFF. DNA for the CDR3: TGTGCCAGCAGTTCCCCTAGGACTAGCGGGAGGGATGGTGAGCAGTTCTTC.

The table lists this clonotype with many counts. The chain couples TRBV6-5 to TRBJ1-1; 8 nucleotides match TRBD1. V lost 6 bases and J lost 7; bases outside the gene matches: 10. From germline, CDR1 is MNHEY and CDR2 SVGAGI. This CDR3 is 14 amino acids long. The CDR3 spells CASSQLRDRLEAFF. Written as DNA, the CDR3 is TGTGCCAGCAGCCAACTCCGGGACAGGCTTGAAGCTTTCTTT.

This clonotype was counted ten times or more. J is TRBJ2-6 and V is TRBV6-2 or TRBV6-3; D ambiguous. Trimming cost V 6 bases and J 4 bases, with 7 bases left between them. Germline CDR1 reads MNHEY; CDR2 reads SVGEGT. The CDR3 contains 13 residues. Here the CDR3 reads CASRWYGANVLTF. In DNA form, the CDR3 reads TGTGCCAGCAGATGGTACGGGGCCAACGTCCTGACTTTC.

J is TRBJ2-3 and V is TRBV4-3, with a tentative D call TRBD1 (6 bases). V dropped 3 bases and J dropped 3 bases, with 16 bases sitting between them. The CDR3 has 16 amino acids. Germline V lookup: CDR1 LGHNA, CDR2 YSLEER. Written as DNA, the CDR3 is TGCGCCAGCAGCCAGGGCCGGGACACCAATACAGATACGCAGTATTTT. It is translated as CASSQGRDTNTDTQYF.

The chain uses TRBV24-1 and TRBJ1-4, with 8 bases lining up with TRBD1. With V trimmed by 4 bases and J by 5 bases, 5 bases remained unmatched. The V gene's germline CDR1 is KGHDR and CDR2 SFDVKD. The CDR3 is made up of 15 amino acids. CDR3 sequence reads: CATSDGGTGNEKLFF. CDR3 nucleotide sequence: TGTGCCACCAGTGACGGCGGGACAGGCAATGAAAAACTGTTTTTT.

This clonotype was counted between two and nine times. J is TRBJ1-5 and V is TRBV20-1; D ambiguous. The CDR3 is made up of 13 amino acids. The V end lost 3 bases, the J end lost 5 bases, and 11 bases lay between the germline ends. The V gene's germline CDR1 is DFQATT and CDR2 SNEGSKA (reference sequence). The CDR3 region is CSARGYSDQPQHF. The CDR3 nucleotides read TGCAGTGCTAGGGGTTATTCTGATCAGCCCCAGCATTTT.

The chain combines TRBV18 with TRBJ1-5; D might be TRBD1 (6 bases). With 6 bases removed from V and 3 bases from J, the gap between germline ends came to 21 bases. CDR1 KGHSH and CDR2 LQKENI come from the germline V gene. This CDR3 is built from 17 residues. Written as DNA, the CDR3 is TGTGCCAGCTCCACCACGGTGGGGGCGGGGATCAATCAGCCCCAGCATTTT. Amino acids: CASSTTVGAGINQPQHF.

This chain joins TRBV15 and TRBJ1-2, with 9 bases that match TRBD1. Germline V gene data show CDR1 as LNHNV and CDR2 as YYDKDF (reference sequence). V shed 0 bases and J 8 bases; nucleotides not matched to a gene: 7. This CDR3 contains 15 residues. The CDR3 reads CATSREPQGAGGYTF. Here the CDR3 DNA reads TGTGCCACCAGCAGAGAACCACAGGGGGCAGGGGGCTACACCTTC.

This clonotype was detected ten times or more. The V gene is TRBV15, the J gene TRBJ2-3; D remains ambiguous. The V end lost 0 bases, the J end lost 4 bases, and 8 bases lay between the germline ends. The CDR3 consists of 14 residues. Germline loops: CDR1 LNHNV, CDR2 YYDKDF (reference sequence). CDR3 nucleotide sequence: TGTGCCACCAGCAGAGAGATCCGCCCAGATACGCAGTATTTT. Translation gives CATSREIRPDTQYF.

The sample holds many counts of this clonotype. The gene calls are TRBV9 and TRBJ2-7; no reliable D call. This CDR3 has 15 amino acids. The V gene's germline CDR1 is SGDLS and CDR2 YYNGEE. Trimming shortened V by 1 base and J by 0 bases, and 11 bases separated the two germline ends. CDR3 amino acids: CASSVTDRSSYEQYF. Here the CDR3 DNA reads TGTGCCAGCAGCGTAACGGACCGAAGCTCCTACGAGCAGTACTTC.

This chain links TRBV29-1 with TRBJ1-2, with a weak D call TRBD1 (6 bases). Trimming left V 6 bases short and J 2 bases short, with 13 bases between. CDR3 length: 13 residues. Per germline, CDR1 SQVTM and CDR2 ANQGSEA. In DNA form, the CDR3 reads TGCAGCGTCGAGGGGGACACCAACTATGGCTACACCTTC. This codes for CSVEGDTNYGYTF.

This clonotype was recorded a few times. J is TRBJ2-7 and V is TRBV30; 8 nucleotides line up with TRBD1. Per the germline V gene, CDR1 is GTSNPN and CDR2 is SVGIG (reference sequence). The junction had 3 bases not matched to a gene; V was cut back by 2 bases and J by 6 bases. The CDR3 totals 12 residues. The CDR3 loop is CAWSRQGSEQYF. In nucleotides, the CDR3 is TGTGCCTGGAGTAGACAGGGGTCCGAGCAGTACTTC.